Listed below are T cell receptor beta chains from one sample, sequenced in a study of beta chain features in type 1 diabetes. Libraries were prepared by immunoSEQ multiplex PCR; TCRdb keeps only in-frame clonotypes and omits some of them. The sample has about 370,000 clones, around 16% seen once. Sequences were obtained from naive CD4+ T cells from blood. The source is a woman aged 18-29 years in good health. CDR3s leave out the opening cysteine and the closing phenylalanine or tryptophan. Only part of the rows carry a size: once, few, many, or a class if the clone is expanded.

j_call,clone_size,v_call,cdr3_aa
TRBJ2-7,few,TRBV30,AWSTLRAGGYEQY
TRBJ2-7,-,TRBV29-1,SVATSGRAYEQY
TRBJ2-3,-,TRBV11-2,ASSLDRGSTDTQY
TRBJ1-2,few,TRBV30,AWSGVYGYT
TRBJ2-2,-,TRBV29-1,SVVKGVVGGELF
TRBJ2-7,-,TRBV27,ASSRQSSYEQY
TRBJ2-6,-,TRBV7-3,ASSLVGGSGANVLT
TRBJ1-5,-,TRBV28,ASSFSPGAKPQH
TRBJ2-1,-,TRBV14,ASRLAGAPYNEQF
TRBJ2-2,few,TRBV9,ASSISGRTGELF
TRBJ2-1,-,TRBV28,ASSLEYGTRVYNEQF
TRBJ1-2,-,TRBV5-1,ASSLGQGFYGYT
TRBJ1-1,few,TRBV6-5,ATEGATTEAF
TRBJ2-3,-,TRBV6-4,ASSDSGPGGTDTQY
TRBJ2-7,few,TRBV5-1,ASSSGLAGVQDSSYEQY
TRBJ2-7,-,TRBV30,ACPKGTSGRIGPYEQY
TRBJ1-2,-,TRBV15,ATSRDRNRAYGYT
TRBJ2-5,few,TRBV2,ASRRTSAQETQY
TRBJ2-6,few,TRBV4-2,ASSQGRANVLT
TRBJ1-1,-,TRBV28,ASRSDSVATEAF
TRBJ2-3,-,TRBV9,ASSASLTSADTQY
TRBJ2-5,-,TRBV18,ASSPRGLGETQY
TRBJ2-5,-,TRBV18,ASSPLSSHQETQY
TRBJ2-1,-,TRBV28,ASSLSGLAGGPSQF
TRBJ2-7,few,TRBV7-9,ASSLVAAPYEQY
TRBJ1-1,few,TRBV29-1,SVGEDSLNTEAF
TRBJ2-3,few,TRBV7-3,ASSSTRGPPDTQY
TRBJ2-7,-,TRBV5-6,ASRPTSGGTYEQY
TRBJ2-2,few,TRBV5-1,ASSLDTSGGELF
TRBJ1-2,few,TRBV5-6,ASSLLGPPYGYT
TRBJ1-2,-,TRBV5-1,ASSLGHRIFNYGYT
TRBJ2-7,-,TRBV7-6,ASSFTGFDEQY
TRBJ2-2,few,TRBV11-1,ASSKGLTNTGELF
TRBJ1-1,-,TRBV11-1,ASSLNRGTQAEAF
TRBJ1-5,few,TRBV30,AWAGGQLGNQPQH
TRBJ2-7,-,TRBV5-1,ASSFRTGGAEQY
TRBJ1-1,-,TRBV6-6,ASSSDRNTEAF
TRBJ2-1,-,TRBV18,ASSPSPLSGNYNEQF
TRBJ1-3,-,TRBV30,AWSVLAGNTIY
TRBJ1-2,-,TRBV27,ASSYRGPYGYT
TRBJ1-2,-,TRBV30,AWSVSYGANYGYT